These 9 T cell receptor beta chains share one sample of origin, sequenced in a study of vaccination effects on CD4 cells after COVID-19. In the ViraFEST assay, antigen-specific CD4+ clonotypes were identified by expansion after peptide-pool stimulation. Culturing for nine to ten days preceded CD4+ T cell isolation. Each participant was given two doses of one vaccine (BNT162b2 or mRNA-1273). The repertoire was sequenced with immunoSEQ multiplex PCR; TCRdb's copy has only in-frame clones and lacks some. The sample includes 75,000 or so clones, about three quarters of them seen just once. Their antigen targets remain unknown. Specimen: CD4+ T cells from PBMCs cultured with HCoV-OC43 spike peptides, collected after COVID-19 vaccination. This sample's subset: HCoV-OC43 spike overlapping peptide pool stimulation. The source of these receptors is a human donor who received a COVID-19 vaccine.

V gene TRBV13 combines with J gene TRBJ2-1; 9 bases match TRBD2. This CDR3 has 16 residues. From germline, CDR1 is PRHDT and CDR2 FYEKMQ (reference sequence). Trimming cost V 4 bases and J 9 bases; bases outside gene matches: 13. The CDR3 loop reads CASSWAIGGGAGEQFF. In DNA form, the CDR3 reads TGTGCCAGCAGCTGGGCCATAGGCGGGGGGGCGGGTGAGCAGTTCTTC.

CDR3 in DNA: TGTGCCAGCTCACCACCGACCGGTCAGCCCCAGCATTTT. Amino acids: CASSPPTGQPQHF. The chain combines TRBV18 with TRBJ1-5, with D unresolved. This CDR3 contains 13 residues. Trimming cost V 0 bases and J 6 bases, with 6 bases left between them. CDR1 and CDR2 (germline): KGHSH, LQKENI.

The chain carries TRBV6-5 and TRBJ2-7; 12 nucleotides line up with TRBD2. V was pared by 4 bases and J by 6 bases, with 10 bases of the junction left unmatched. The length of the CDR3 is 16 residues. CDR1 and CDR2 from the germline V gene are MNHEY and SVGAGI. CDR3 sequence: CASSCTRTSGAGEQYV. The CDR3 DNA is TGTGCCAGCAGTTGCACTAGGACTAGCGGGGCCGGCGAGCAGTACGTC.

This chain links TRBV3-1 (or the pseudogene TRBV3-2) with TRBJ1-4, with 9 bases identical to TRBD1. This CDR3 spans 14 amino acids. Germline V gives CDR1 LGHDT, CDR2 YNNKEL (reference sequence). Unmatched junction bases numbered 3, after V lost 5 bases and J lost 5 bases. For the CDR3, the DNA is TGTGCCAGCAGCTTACAGGGGGCGAATGAAAAACTGTTTTTT. Encoded protein: CASSLQGANEKLFF.

The V call is TRBV7-9, the J call TRBJ1-2, with D unresolved. The germline V gene encodes CDR1 SEHNR and CDR2 FQNEAQ (reference sequence). CDR3 size: 15 residues. Deletions cut 0 bases from V and 5 bases from J, with 13 bases between. CDR3 bases: TGTGCCAGCAGCTTAGCTTCCCTTGACATTTATGGCTACACCTTC. Encoded protein: CASSLASLDIYGYTF.

This chain joins TRBV5-1 and TRBJ1-4; tentative D call: TRBD1 (5 bases). Deletions cut 2 bases from V and 5 bases from J, with 10 bases between. The V gene's germline CDR1 is SGHRS and CDR2 YFSETQ. CDR3 size: 14 residues. The CDR3 bases are TGCGCCAGCAGCTTTGGGGGTTCAAATGAAAAACTGTTTTTT. It yields the protein CASSFGGSNEKLFF.

This chain connects TRBV2 to TRBJ1-1, with no clear D. The CDR3 covers 13 residues. V gave up 8 bases and J gave up 0 bases, with 10 bases separating them. Germline CDR1 is SNHLY and CDR2 is FYNNEI. The CDR3 sequence: CASAETLNTEAFF. In nucleotides, the CDR3 is TGTGCCAGCGCGGAGACTCTGAACACTGAAGCTTTCTTT. The full variable domain, rest sourced from reference TRBV2 and TRBJ1-1, is EPEVTQTPSHQVTQMGQEVILRCVPISNHLYFYWYRQILGQKVEFLVSFYNNEISEKSEIFDDQFSVERPDGSNFTLKIRSTKLEDSAMYFCASAETLNTEAFFGQGTRLTVV.

This chain joins TRBV5-1 and TRBJ2-7; TRBD1 matches at 11 bases. From germline, CDR1 is SGHRS and CDR2 YFSETQ. This CDR3 has 13 residues. After removal of 4 bases from V and 6 bases from J, the junction contained 3 bases not matched to a gene. CDR3 in DNA: TGCGCCAGCAGCCCGGGACAGGGGGGCGAGCAGTACGTC. Its protein is CASSPGQGGEQYV.

The chain combines TRBV7-2 with TRBJ2-3; 7 nucleotides agree with TRBD1. CDR1 and CDR2 (germline): SGHTA, FQGNSA. CDR3 length: 15 residues. Germline trimming cut 5 bases from V and 0 bases from J; bases unmatched to any gene: 5. The CDR3 DNA follows: TGTGCCAGCAGCCCAAGACAGGGTAGCACAGATACGCAGTATTTT. This sequence encodes CASSPRQGSTDTQYF.